The clone carrying this T cell receptor (beta chain) occurred many times. Its antigen is unknown. This sample stems from a study of neurological immune-mediated disorders. Each TCR transcript was tagged with a 10-nucleotide random UMI during 5'RACE. MiXCR, run by TCRdb on the 5' RACE reads, gives a single entry per CDR3 protein. The sample lists 55,000 or so distinct CDR3 sequences; 4% were seen once. V dropped 5 bases and J dropped 4 bases, with 25 bases sitting between them. The germline gives CDR1 DFQATT, CDR2 SNEGSKA (reference sequence). CDR3 length: 17 residues. Study results and caveats: The most TCR clonal expansion was seen in HTLV-1-associated myelopathy, and the least was seen in multiple sclerosis, which fell below healthy controls.

V is TRBV20-1 and J is TRBJ2-3, with a tentative D call TRBD2 (6 bases). The source material was CD4+ T cells from blood. The sequence was obtained from a woman aged 40 to 55 with multiple sclerosis. CDR3 sequence (DNA): TGCAGTGCTCCCGTAAACGCGGGGCCCTACAAGCCAGATACGCAGTATTTT. Its translation is CSAPVNAGPYKPDTQYF.